The rows below give T cell receptor beta chains drawn from one sample of a study of blood T cell repertoires in COVID-19. Assay used: immunoSEQ multiplex PCR; TCRdb lists only in-frame clones, some missing. The sample comprises 40,000 to 65,000 clones, around 80% of which are singletons, and 14% rests with the top ten. The sequenced sample was peripheral blood. The receptors derive from a human donor in a cohort sampled during active COVID-19. CDR3s include the opening cysteine and the closing phenylalanine or tryptophan. Each record gives: clone size, J gene, V gene, D gene, CDR3 DNA, CDR3 protein. D genes are given only for firm matches. Rows give clone size only sometimes, using once, few, many, or a class for an expanded clone.

.	TRBJ1-5	TRBV7-9	.	TGTGCCAGCAGCCGGGAAGCTGGCAATCAGCCCCAGCATTTT	CASSREAGNQPQHF
.	TRBJ1-6	TRBV6-5	.	TGTGCCAGCAGTTACGGGCGTGCCCGACAGAATTCACCCCTCCACTTT	CASSYGRARQNSPLHF
.	TRBJ2-4	TRBV5-4	.	TGTGCCCCTAGTCGTGGGACACCAAAGAACATTCAGTACTTC	CAPSRGTPKNIQYF
.	TRBJ2-1	TRBV30	.	TGTGCCTGGAGTGCGGGGGTCAAGGGAGATGAGCAGTTCTTC	CAWSAGVKGDEQFF
.	TRBJ2-7	TRBV6-5	TRBD2	TGTGCCAGCAGTTCTCGGGGCGGGAGCAGCTACGAGCAGTACTTC	CASSSRGGSSYEQYF
.	TRBJ1-4	TRBV3-1/TRBV3-2	TRBD1	TGTGCCAGCAGCCGGGGGCCGGGACAGGCTAATGAAAAACTGTTTTTT	CASSRGPGQANEKLFF
.	TRBJ1-4	TRBV18	.	TGTGCCAGCTCAATGCAGGGTTATGGTGAAAAACTGTTTTTT	CASSMQGYGEKLFF
.	TRBJ2-7	TRBV27	.	TGTGCCAGCAGTTTATCAGCAGGGGACCAACCCTACGAGCAGTACTTC	CASSLSAGDQPYEQYF
.	TRBJ2-5	TRBV6-5	TRBD1	TGTGCCAGCAGTATGGACAGGGCCAAGGGAGAGACCCAGTACTTC	CASSMDRAKGETQYF
once	TRBJ2-7	TRBV5-6	.	TGTGCCAGCAGCTTGGCAGCCTACGAGCAGTACTTC	CASSLAAYEQYF
once	TRBJ2-1	TRBV19	TRBD2	TGTGCCAGTAATCCGGGGCGGGCTAGCGGGATACCTCGGTTCTTC	CASNPGRASGIPRFF
.	TRBJ1-4	TRBV27	.	TGTGCCAGCAGTTTAGTTAGATCGGGGGGTGGCCGTAATGAAAAACTGTTTTTT	CASSLVRSGGGRNEKLFF
few	TRBJ2-1	TRBV6-6	.	TGTGCCAGCAGTTACGTCGGGGGATATGAGCAGTTCTTC	CASSYVGGYEQFF
.	TRBJ2-7	TRBV28	TRBD1	TGTGCCAGCAGTTCCTCTGCAGGGGGCAAGGGGAACGAGCAGTACTTC	CASSSSAGGKGNEQYF
.	TRBJ2-3	TRBV4-3	TRBD2	TGCGCCAGCAGCCAAGATTGGCCTAGCGGGGGGACAGATACGCAGTATTTT	CASSQDWPSGGTDTQYF
.	TRBJ1-6	TRBV4-3	TRBD1	TGCGCCAGCAGCCAAGCCTCGGGACCTAAGACAGGGGGACTCCACTTT	CASSQASGPKTGGLHF
.	TRBJ1-5	TRBV23-1	TRBD1	TGCGCCAGCAGTCAAGGGACAGTGAATCAGCCCCAGCATTTT	CASSQGTVNQPQHF
.	TRBJ2-1	TRBV28	.	TGTGCCAGCAGTTCTCCCTCACAGACCGATATGTCCTACAATGAGCAGTTCTTC	CASSSPSQTDMSYNEQFF
.	TRBJ1-1	TRBV5-1	TRBD1	TGCGCCAGCAGCATCCTAGGACAGGCGACTGAAGCTTTCTTT	CASSILGQATEAFF
.	TRBJ1-1	TRBV27	.	TGTGCCAGCAGTTGGGGAACAGGGTACACTGAAGCTTTCTTT	CASSWGTGYTEAFF
.	TRBJ1-5	TRBV6-2/TRBV6-3	TRBD1	TGTGCCAGCAGTTCACCCCGACAGGGGGATTGGGCGCCCCAGCATTTT	CASSSPRQGDWAPQHF
few	TRBJ1-1	TRBV5-6	.	TGTGCCAGCAGCTACGGCGGGGTGAACACTGAAGCTTTCTTT	CASSYGGVNTEAFF
once	TRBJ2-2	TRBV7-9	.	TGTGCCGCAAAAACCCCGGGTCCTTACACCGGGGAGCTGTTTTTT	CAAKTPGPYTGELFF
.	TRBJ2-3	TRBV11-3	TRBD2	TGTGCCAGCAGCCCACCCGTCAGCGGGAGCGGCACAGATACGCAGTATTTT	CASSPPVSGSGTDTQYF
.	TRBJ1-1	TRBV6-2/TRBV6-3	.	TGTGCCAGCAGTTACGGGGCAGCACACACTGAAGCTTTCTTT	CASSYGAAHTEAFF
.	TRBJ1-5	TRBV6-1	TRBD1	TGTGCCAGCAGTGGGGGACAGACCAAATTATATAGCAATCAGCCCCAGCATTTT	CASSGGQTKLYSNQPQHF
.	TRBJ2-3	TRBV3-1/TRBV3-2	TRBD2	TGTGCCAGCAGCCAAGCCGGGACTAGCCGCACAGATACGCAGTATTTT	CASSQAGTSRTDTQYF
.	TRBJ2-5	TRBV21-1	.	TGTGCTTTTGCAAAGCGACGCCAAGAGACCCAGTACTTC	CAFAKRRQETQYF
.	TRBJ1-5	TRBV27	.	TGTGCCAGCAGCCCTCGGGGGGAGGGCAATCAGCCCCAGCATTTT	CASSPRGEGNQPQHF
.	TRBJ1-1	TRBV5-3	.	TGTGCCAGAAGATTCAGGGTCCAGAACACTGAAGCTTTCTTT	CARRFRVQNTEAFF